These T cell receptor beta chains were read from a single sample in a study of blood T cell repertoires in COVID-19. Using immunoSEQ multiplex PCR, the repertoire was profiled, and TCRdb retains in-frame clones only, with some absent. The sample lists around 20,000 clones; roughly 84% were seen once. Sequences were obtained from peripheral blood. The receptors stem from a man aged 35-49 years with active COVID-19. The CDR3 runs from the conserved cysteine through the conserved F or W.

J,V,CDR3
TRBJ2-1,TRBV5-5,CASSLMTSGRAGEQFF
TRBJ1-1,TRBV20-1,CSALLNTEAFF
TRBJ2-1,TRBV9,CASSIRSGFFRYNEQFF
TRBJ2-5,TRBV18,CASSPSALETQYF
TRBJ1-2,TRBV6-1,CASSVLPGQGDYGYTF
TRBJ2-1,TRBV9,CASSVDSNEQFF
TRBJ1-5,TRBV13,CASSLGQGAGNQPQHF
TRBJ1-1,TRBV19,CASSSGTGLSLANTEAFF
TRBJ1-1,TRBV18,CASSPSGVNTEAFF
TRBJ2-1,TRBV27,CASSDRGSYNEQFF
TRBJ2-1,TRBV4-2,CASSQAGRETGSEQFF
TRBJ2-5,TRBV10-3,CAISEWTDQETQYF
TRBJ2-7,TRBV4-3,CASSQDILQGSYEQYF
TRBJ1-1,TRBV5-1,CASSLEGVTTEAFF
TRBJ2-7,TRBV27,CASSLRGYEQYF
TRBJ2-7,TRBV5-8,CASSLYLRNYEQYF
TRBJ2-3,TRBV19,CASSGISTDTQYF
TRBJ2-7,TRBV5-6,CASSLSGGGYEQYF
TRBJ2-1,TRBV10-3,CAIRARLAGGGGNEQFF
TRBJ2-5,TRBV29-1,CSVGDSQAETQYF